This entry lists 19 T cell receptor beta chains sequenced from one sample in a study of regulatory and conventional T cells in RAG deficiency. The assay was immunoSEQ multiplex PCR, and TCRdb's table has in-frame clones only and misses some. The sample holds approximately 8,500 clones, more than 70% seen once. These data also formed part of another study, on regulatory T cells. From that paper: Amplification used 52 TRBV primers and 13 TRBJ primers.

Specimen: CD8+ T cells sorted from blood. The source of these receptors is a human donor in good health.

The chain links TRBV2 to TRBJ1-1; no definite D call. This CDR3 spans 14 amino acids. V was pared by 3 bases and J by 1 base, with 9 bases between. CDR1 is SNHLY and CDR2 is FYNNEI in the germline V gene. The CDR3 sequence: CASSEYRRNTEAFF. In nucleotides, the CDR3 is TGTGCCAGCAGTGAGTATAGGCGGAACACTGAAGCTTTCTTT.

The chain uses TRBV11-3 and TRBJ2-1, with 8 bases fitting TRBD2. This CDR3 region has 13 residues. Germline trimming cut 8 bases from V and 6 bases from J; bases unmatched to any gene: 6. CDR1 SGHNT and CDR2 YENEEA come from the germline V gene. The CDR3 region has the DNA TGTGCCAGCGGCGGGGGGCCCTCCAATGAGCAGTTCTTC. It specifies CASGGGPSNEQFF. The full variable domain, completed using reference TRBV11-3 and TRBJ2-1, is EAGVVQSPRYKIIEKKQPVAFWCNPISGHNTLYWYLQNLGQGPELLIRYENEEAVDDSQLPKDRFSAERLKGVDSTLKIQPAELGDSAVYLCASGGGPSNEQFFGPGTRLTVL.

The chain is built from TRBV27 and TRBJ2-1, with no clear D. Germline CDR1 reads MNHEY; CDR2 reads SMNVEV (reference sequence). The V gene lost 2 bases and the J gene lost 4 bases, with 12 bases spanning the gap. This CDR3 has 15 residues. The CDR3 sequence is CASSLGHLGYNEQFF. The DNA of the CDR3 is TGTGCCAGCAGTTTAGGGCACCTCGGATACAATGAGCAGTTCTTC.

The V call is TRBV30, the J call TRBJ2-7; 9 bases are a match to TRBD1. This CDR3 has 14 residues. Per the germline V gene, CDR1 is GTSNPN and CDR2 is SVGIG (reference sequence). Trimming took 5 bases from V and 2 from J; bases not matched to a gene: 7. CDR3 residues: CAWGGTGNPYEQYF. CDR3 sequence (DNA): TGTGCCTGGGGGGGGACAGGGAACCCCTACGAGCAGTACTTC.

The CDR3 DNA sequence: TGCGCCAGCAGCCCCGAGGCGTCAGGCAGGAGTTGGAATGAGCAGTTCTTC. Protein: CASSPEASGRSWNEQFF. V usage is TRBV5-1 and J usage is TRBJ2-1, with D hard to call. This CDR3 has 17 residues. V was pared by 4 bases and J by 7 bases, with 24 bases between. Looked up from germline, CDR1 is SGHRS and CDR2 is YFSETQ.

This rearrangement joins TRBV19 to TRBJ2-1; D unclear. CDR1 and CDR2 (germline): LNHDA, SQIVND (reference sequence). This CDR3 region has 13 residues. V gave up 4 bases and J gave up 7 bases, with 11 bases separating them. The CDR3 sequence: CASSTSSDNEQFF. The CDR3 DNA reads TGTGCCAGTAGTACGAGTAGTGATAATGAGCAGTTCTTC.

This chain links TRBV27 with TRBJ2-6, with D possibly matching TRBD1 (6 bases). CDR1 is MNHEY and CDR2 is SMNVEV in the germline V gene (reference sequence). The CDR3 consists of 15 residues. Trimming removed 5 bases at V and 2 bases at J, with 10 bases between. CDR3 bases: TGTGCCAGCAGTAAGTCAGGGGCTGGGGCCAACGTCCTGACTTTC. Amino acids: CASSKSGAGANVLTF.

The chain couples TRBV11-2 to TRBJ1-1; D remains ambiguous. Trimming took 1 base from V and 0 from J, leaving 3 bases between them. This CDR3 comprises 13 residues. The germline V gene has CDR1 SGHAT and CDR2 FQNNGV. CDR3 sequence reads: CASSLGMNTEAFF. The CDR3 nucleotides are TGTGCCAGCAGCTTAGGAATGAACACTGAAGCTTTCTTT.

The genes are TRBV5-8 and TRBJ1-1, with a tentative D call TRBD1 (5 bases). Trimming stripped 1 base from V and 2 bases from J, with 12 bases between. The CDR3 runs to 15 residues. Germline V CDR1 and CDR2: SGHTS, YDEGEE. The CDR3 coding sequence is TGTGCCAGCAGCTTGCGGGGCCCGGCCAACACTGAAGCTTTCTTT. This gives the protein CASSLRGPANTEAFF.

In its sample, this clone was seen once. The V and J genes are TRBV7-9 and TRBJ2-6; D might be TRBD2 (6 bases). The germline V gene encodes CDR1 SEHNR and CDR2 FQNEAQ (reference sequence). V lost 4 bases, J lost 0 bases, and 19 bases lay in between. The CDR3 loop spans 19 amino acids. CDR3 in DNA: TGTGCCAGCAGCTCAACCGTGGTAGCGGCGGACTCTGGGGCCAACGTCCTGACTTTC. Translation: CASSSTVVAADSGANVLTF.

To note about this clone: Other DNA sequences in the same sample also yield this CDR3. This chain uses TRBV5-1 with TRBJ1-2; 11 nucleotides match TRBD1. The CDR3 extends over 12 amino acids. Germline CDR1 and CDR2: SGHRS and YFSETQ. Trimming took 3 bases from V and 10 from J; bases not matched to a gene: 2. The CDR3 DNA reads as TGCGCCAGCAGCTCTGGACAGGGGGCCTACACCTTC. Its protein is CASSSGQGAYTF.

On this clone: A read error is the likely source, as a far larger clone sits one nucleotide away. The CDR3 protein is CASSLGGGLQTQYF. The CDR3 nucleotides read TGCGCCAGCAGCTTAGGAGGGGGACTACAGACCCAGTACTTC. This chain joins TRBV5-1 and TRBJ2-5, with D maybe TRBD2 (7 bases). The CDR3 runs to 14 residues. Germline assignment: CDR1 SGHRS and CDR2 YFSETQ. Deletions cut 2 bases from V and 6 bases from J, with 14 bases between.

Concerning this clone itself: Germline is not matched at one junction end, which may reflect a read error. This CDR3 reads CASSVDGGRAREQYF. CDR3 sequence (DNA): TGTGCCAGCAGCGTAGACGGCGGGAGGGCCCGCGAGCAGTACTTC. The chain joins TRBV11-2 to TRBJ2-7, with 9 nucleotides matching TRBD2. The germline CDR1 and CDR2 sequences are SGHAT and FQNNGV. The CDR3 is 15 residues long. The whole variable domain, remainder taken from reference TRBV11-2 and TRBJ2-7, is EAGVAQSPRYKIIEKRQSVAFWCNPISGHATLYWYQQILGQGPKLLIQFQNNGVVDDSQLPKDRFSAERLKGVDSTLKIQPAKLEDSAVYLCASSVDGGRAREQYFGPGTRLTVT.

This chain joins TRBV9 and TRBJ2-7; TRBD2 might be the D (6 bases). Germline V gene sequence: CDR1 SGDLS, CDR2 YYNGEE. The CDR3 loop spans 15 amino acids. Trimming shortened V by 1 base and J by 4 bases, and 15 bases separated the two germline ends. The CDR3 nucleotides are TGTGCCAGCAGCGTAACCCCGGGGGAAACGTACGAGCAGTACTTC. This sequence encodes CASSVTPGETYEQYF.

The chain employs TRBV30 and TRBJ2-5, with 7 positions matching TRBD1. The J call is uncertain, as TRBJ2-7 better fits the DNA end. Germline V lookup: CDR1 GTSNPN, CDR2 SVGIG (reference sequence). This CDR3 is 12 amino acids long. CDR3 coding DNA: TGTGCCTGGGAGACAGGGTTCGGCGAGCAGTACTTC. It codes for CAWETGFGEQYF.

This sequence joins TRBV14 and TRBJ2-2; D is ambiguous. The germline V gene encodes CDR1 SGHDN and CDR2 FVKESK. The CDR3 spans 16 residues. V was shortened by 0 bases and J by 7 bases, with 15 bases between the two germline ends. Here the CDR3 reads CASSQDPPDGFGELFF. The CDR3 DNA reads TGTGCCAGCAGCCAAGATCCCCCAGATGGATTCGGGGAGCTGTTTTTT. Supplemented by reference TRBV14 and TRBJ2-2, the full variable domain reads EAGVTQFPSHSVIEKGQTVTLRCDPISGHDNLYWYRRVMGKEIKFLLHFVKESKQDESGMPNNRFLAERTGGTYSTLKVQPAELEDSGVYFCASSQDPPDGFGELFFGEGSRLTVL.

The chain couples TRBV21-1 to TRBJ2-5. TRBV21-1 is flagged as a pseudogene. The CDR3 contains 15 residues. The CDR3 here is CASSLWDVLKETQYF. In DNA, the CDR3 is TGTGCCAGCAGCCTATGGGACGTACTGAAAGAGACCCAGTACTTC.

V gene TRBV27 combines with J gene TRBJ2-1; D is possibly TRBD2 (5 bases). The CDR3 is made up of 16 amino acids. The germline V and J ends were trimmed by 1 base and 7 bases, with 17 bases remaining between them. Germline CDR1 MNHEY, CDR2 SMNVEV (reference sequence). CDR3 in amino acids: CASSLLDYPSWNEQFF. CDR3 nucleotides: TGTGCCAGCAGTTTATTAGACTATCCTTCTTGGAATGAGCAGTTCTTC.

V usage is TRBV11-2 and J usage is TRBJ1-1; the D gene is possibly TRBD1 (6 bases). The CDR3 is 14 amino acids. V shed 5 bases and J shed 6 bases, with 16 bases lying between them. The germline V gene encodes CDR1 SGHAT and CDR2 FQNNGV. This chain's CDR3 is CASSPPFGGPEAFF. The CDR3 DNA reads as TGTGCCAGCAGCCCACCCTTCGGGGGCCCTGAAGCTTTCTTT.